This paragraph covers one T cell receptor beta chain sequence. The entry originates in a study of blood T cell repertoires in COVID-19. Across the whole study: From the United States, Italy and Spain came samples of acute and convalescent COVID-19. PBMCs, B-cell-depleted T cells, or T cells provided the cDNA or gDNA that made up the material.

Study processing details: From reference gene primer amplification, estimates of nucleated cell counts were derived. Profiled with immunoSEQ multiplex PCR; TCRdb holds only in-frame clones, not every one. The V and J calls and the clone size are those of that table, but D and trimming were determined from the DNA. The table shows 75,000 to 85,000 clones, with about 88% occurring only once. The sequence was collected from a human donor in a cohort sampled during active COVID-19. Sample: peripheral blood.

This chain's CDR3 is CASRGDLNTEAFF. As DNA, the CDR3 is TGTGCCAGCAGAGGAGACTTGAACACTGAAGCTTTCTTT. V and J are TRBV13 and TRBJ1-1; D not certain. Trimming removed 6 bases at V and 0 bases at J, with 8 bases between. The CDR3 is 13 residues long. The germline V gene has CDR1 PRHDT and CDR2 FYEKMQ (reference sequence).